The 19 T cell receptor beta chains below were found in one sample sequenced in a study of memory CD4+ T cells and cytomegalovirus serostatus. The assay was immunoSEQ multiplex PCR, and TCRdb's table has in-frame clones only and misses some. The sample yields 50,000 to 65,000 clones, over 60% seen once. The sort gate was single viable CD3+CD4+CD8-CD45RO+ cells for memory CD4+ T cells. Material for sequencing was memory CD4+ T cells from blood. The receptors here all came from an adult in good health and CMV-seropositive.

The chain recombines TRBV4-1 with TRBJ2-3; the D is unclear. Trimming took off 3 bases at V and 2 bases at J, with 15 bases between the two ends. Germline V gives CDR1 MGHRA, CDR2 YSYEKL. CDR3 length equals 16 residues. CDR3 in amino acids: CASSHHLKPVTDTQYF. The CDR3 nucleotides are TGCGCCAGCAGCCATCACTTAAAACCTGTCACAGATACGCAGTATTTT.

The V gene is TRBV4-3, the J gene TRBJ2-1; maybe TRBD2 (6 bases). V was pared by 0 bases and J by 4 bases, with 13 bases between. This CDR3 is built from 16 residues. CDR1 LGHNA and CDR2 YSLEER come from the germline V gene. The CDR3 DNA follows: TGCGCCAGCAGCCAAGATCCAGTAGCGGTGTACAATGAGCAGTTCTTC. It encodes CASSQDPVAVYNEQFF.

This rearrangement joins TRBV27 to TRBJ2-3; the match to TRBD2 covers 7 bases. CDR1 MNHEY and CDR2 SMNVEV come from the germline V gene (reference sequence). Unmatched junction bases numbered 12, after V lost 7 bases and J lost 2 bases. This CDR3 is 16 amino acids long. CDR3 sequence: CASTPFRRGSTDTQYF. CDR3 bases: TGTGCCAGCACCCCATTTCGGCGGGGGTCCACAGATACGCAGTATTTT.

With respect to this clone: Mismatch with germline at one junction end may stem from a read error. The chain is built from TRBV28 and TRBJ2-5; 9 bases align to TRBD2. Germline assignment: CDR1 MDHEN and CDR2 SYDVKM. CDR3 length equals 14 residues. Written as DNA, the CDR3 is TGTGCCAGCAGTTCTACGACTAGCGGAGAGACCCAGCACTTC. This gives the protein CASSSTTSGETQHF.

The chain combines TRBV7-2 with TRBJ1-1; D ambiguous. V dropped 2 bases and J dropped 0 bases, with 7 bases sitting between them. Germline lookup yields CDR1 SGHTA and CDR2 FQGNSA. The CDR3 loop spans 14 amino acids. CDR3 loop: CASSLHSLNTEAFF. The CDR3 DNA follows: TGTGCCAGCAGCTTACACAGCCTGAACACTGAAGCTTTCTTT.

In this sample, this clone turned up a few times. This chain uses TRBV7-9 with TRBJ2-1, with 12 bases matching TRBD2. The V gene's germline CDR1 is SEHNR and CDR2 FQNEAQ (reference sequence). This CDR3 contains 13 residues. J lost 13 bases, V lost 5 bases, and 6 bases had no gene match. In DNA form, the CDR3 reads TGTGCCAGCAGCGAGGGGACTAGCGGGTCTCAGTTCTTC. As protein: CASSEGTSGSQFF.

The V and J genes are TRBV28 and TRBJ1-5; D is uncertain. Trimming took 6 bases from V and 7 from J, leaving 10 bases between them. Germline V lookup: CDR1 MDHEN, CDR2 SYDVKM. The CDR3 length is 12 residues. CDR3 protein: CASSLTSQPQHF. The CDR3 DNA reads TGTGCCAGCAGCTTAACCAGCCAGCCCCAGCATTTT.

The V gene is TRBV19, the J gene TRBJ2-6; D not resolved. Germline CDR1 reads LNHDA; CDR2 reads SQIVND (reference sequence). CDR3 length: 16 amino acids. Trimming stripped 3 bases from V and 0 bases from J, with 9 bases between. The CDR3 sequence: CASSIWGLSGANVLTF. The CDR3 DNA sequence: TGTGCCAGTAGTATCTGGGGTCTCTCTGGGGCCAACGTCCTGACTTTC. The entire variable domain, with the rest obtained from reference TRBV19 and TRBJ2-6, is as follows: DGGITQSPKYLFRKEGQNVTLSCEQNLNHDAMYWYRQDPGQGLRLIYYSQIVNDFQKGDIAEGYSVSREKKESFPLTVTSAQKNPTAFYLCASSIWGLSGANVLTFGAGSRLTVL.

The gene calls are TRBV20-1 and TRBJ2-5, with TRBD2 as a possible D gene (6 bases). The CDR3 is 10 amino acids. The germline CDR1 and CDR2 sequences are DFQATT and SNEGSKA (reference sequence). With 3 bases removed from V and 7 bases from J, the gap between germline ends came to 6 bases. Here the CDR3 DNA reads TGCAGTGCTAGCGGGGGGACCCAGTACTTC. Translating gives CSASGGTQYF.

The chain has TRBV15 and TRBJ2-5, with 11 bases lining up with TRBD1. The CDR3 runs to 15 residues. Trimming at V came to 2 bases and at J to 4 bases, leaving 3 bases not matched to a gene. The germline CDR1 and CDR2 sequences are LNHNV and YYDKDF (reference sequence). Written as DNA, the CDR3 is TGTGCCACCAGCAGACGGGGGACAGGGGGAGAGACCCAGTACTTC. It encodes CATSRRGTGGETQYF.

The rearrangement links TRBV11-2 to TRBJ2-2; no reliable D call. Per the germline V gene, CDR1 is SGHAT and CDR2 is FQNNGV. Trimming left V 1 base short and J 1 base short, with 4 bases between. There are 14 residues in the CDR3. DNA for the CDR3: TGTGCCAGCAGCTTAGCCAGGAACACCGGGGAGCTGTTTTTT. It translates to CASSLARNTGELFF.

This clone was seen only a few times. The V gene is TRBV19, the J gene TRBJ1-3; D not resolved. Per germline, CDR1 LNHDA and CDR2 SQIVND (reference sequence). The CDR3 spans 19 residues. V gave up 3 bases and J gave up 0 bases, with 21 bases separating them. The CDR3 DNA follows: TGTGCCAGTAGTATCTCCGGATTCACAACCCTCAGCTCTGGAAACACCATATATTTT. Translated, it gives CASSISGFTTLSSGNTIYF. Complete variable domain (other parts from reference TRBV19 and TRBJ1-3): DGGITQSPKYLFRKEGQNVTLSCEQNLNHDAMYWYRQDPGQGLRLIYYSQIVNDFQKGDIAEGYSVSREKKESFPLTVTSAQKNPTAFYLCASSISGFTTLSSGNTIYFGEGSWLTVV.

The rearrangement uses TRBV7-3 and TRBJ2-3, with 7 nucleotides matching TRBD2. CDR1 SGHTA and CDR2 FQGTGA come from the germline V gene. V dropped 0 bases and J dropped 0; count of bases not matched to a gene: 12. The CDR3 runs to 19 residues. The CDR3 loop is CASSLTPLASGTSTDTQYF. For the CDR3, the DNA is TGTGCCAGCAGCTTAACCCCCTTGGCTAGCGGAACTAGCACAGATACGCAGTATTTT.

The chain employs TRBV30 and TRBJ1-2, with 9 bases aligning to TRBD1. After removal of 7 bases from V and 1 base from J, the junction contained 13 bases not matched to a gene. CDR1 GTSNPN and CDR2 SVGIG come from the germline V gene (reference sequence). The CDR3 spans 16 residues. The CDR3 here is CAFSGTGSLGNYGYTF. The CDR3 DNA reads as TGTGCCTTTTCAGGGACAGGGTCACTGGGTAACTATGGCTACACCTTC.

The chain is built from TRBV7-2 and TRBJ2-2; a weak D match, TRBD2 (6 bases). V was clipped by 4 bases and J by 6 bases, with 18 bases between them. Germline V gene sequence: CDR1 SGHTA, CDR2 FQGNSA. The CDR3 has 16 residues. CDR3 amino acids: CASSSAPTSHPGELFF. DNA for the CDR3: TGTGCCAGCAGCTCCGCACCGACTAGTCATCCCGGGGAGCTGTTTTTT.

This chain connects TRBV28 to TRBJ1-6, with TRBD1 matching 11 bases. The germline V gene encodes CDR1 MDHEN and CDR2 SYDVKM. The CDR3 runs 14 residues. Trimming at V came to 5 bases and at J to 9 bases, leaving 3 bases not matched to a gene. The CDR3 DNA reads as TGTGCCAGCAGTCCCGGGACAGGGGGTTCACCCCTCCACTTT. Protein product: CASSPGTGGSPLHF.

V usage is TRBV5-4 and J usage is TRBJ2-5; 7 positions agree with TRBD2. Germline-derived CDR1 and CDR2 are SGHNT and YYREEE (reference sequence). Trimming cost V 2 bases and J 4 bases; bases outside gene matches: 14. The CDR3 spans 17 residues. The CDR3 coding sequence is TGTGCCAGCAGCTTCCCGAAAGCGGGGAGGGCCCCAGAGACCCAGTACTTC. Its protein product is CASSFPKAGRAPETQYF.

The rearrangement links TRBV14 to TRBJ1-1; no definite D call. Germline CDR1 SGHDN, CDR2 FVKESK. V was pared by 7 bases and J by 4 bases, with 16 bases between. The CDR3 extends over 14 amino acids. The CDR3 nucleotides read TGTGCCAGCAAAGCCGGTCTGGAGACCACTGAAGCTTTCTTT. Translation gives CASKAGLETTEAFF.

V gene TRBV2 combines with J gene TRBJ2-7; possibly TRBD2 for D (6 bases). V lost 2 bases to trimming and J lost 2 bases, with 13 bases between them. Germline V gene lookup returns CDR1 SNHLY and CDR2 FYNNEI. This CDR3 spans 15 amino acids. CDR3 residues: CASSERGSLAYEQYF. The CDR3 DNA sequence: TGTGCCAGCAGTGAACGGGGGTCCCTAGCCTACGAGCAGTACTTC.